The clone carrying this T cell receptor beta chain was counted at least ten times. CDR3 size: 13 residues. V lost 3 bases and J 5 bases, leaving 8 bases between the germline ends. These data originate in a study of patients and donors after allogeneic stem cell transplantation. Each CDR3 protein is one row after TCRdb ran MiXCR on the RT-PCR reads. The sample has 920,000 or so distinct CDR3 sequences; under 20% are singletons. The chain recombines TRBV12-3 or TRBV12-4 with TRBJ1-5, with D perhaps matching TRBD1 (5 bases). Material: blood, either unsorted or a sorted T cell fraction (not recorded which). This receptor was identified in a human donor who was either an allogeneic HSCT recipient or a stem cell or donor lymphocyte infusion donor (not recorded which). It is not recorded whose cells these are; they may come from a transplant donor. The CDR3 region has the DNA TGTGCCAGCAGTTTCCGCAGGGATCAGCCCCAGCATTTT. It is translated as CASSFRRDQPQHF.